This TCR beta chain was identified during a study of vaccination and CD4 T cells after COVID-19. With 4 bases clipped from V and 6 bases from J, the junction kept 12 bases outside the gene matches. Germline CDR1 is MDHEN and CDR2 is SYDVKM. This CDR3 comprises 18 residues. Sequenced with the Oncomine TCR Beta short-read assay was DNA taken from cultured CD4+ T cells. TCRdb itself ran the PCR reads through MiXCR, one entry per CDR3 protein. This table holds about 20,000 distinct CDR3 sequences, around 47% found once. To note about this clonotype: Its specificity is not known.

Treatment given: approximately 9-day PBMC culture with coronavirus spike peptide pools or control peptides (ViraFEST assay). Sequencing was performed on CD4+ T cells from blood, cultured in vitro, taken before SARS-CoV-2 vaccination. The chain couples TRBV28 to TRBJ2-7, with 16 nucleotides matching TRBD2. This receptor was identified in a human donor who had recovered from COVID-19. The CDR3 region has the DNA TGTGCCAGCAGTTCGGGACTAGCGGGAGGGGGTTGGGGGATCGAGCAGTACTTC. Residues: CASSSGLAGGGWGIEQYF.